The 9 T cell receptor beta chains in this list originate from one sample, sequenced in a study of blood T cell repertoires in COVID-19. Repertoires were generated with immunoSEQ multiplex PCR, while TCRdb's copy carries only in-frame clones and drops some. Among nearly 40,000 clones listed, about 85% were seen once. Source material: peripheral blood. These receptor sequences come from a man between 45 and 60 years old in a cohort sampled during active COVID-19.

This clone has just a few counts. The chain carries TRBV2 and TRBJ1-2; D ambiguous. The CDR3 has 13 amino acids. Trimming removed 8 bases from V and 6 bases from J, with 16 bases in between. From germline, CDR1 is SNHLY and CDR2 FYNNEI. The CDR3 sequence: CASLPPGRDGYTF. As DNA, the CDR3 is TGTGCCAGCCTCCCCCCGGGAAGAGATGGCTACACCTTC. Complete variable domain (other parts from reference TRBV2 and TRBJ1-2): EPEVTQTPSHQVTQMGQEVILRCVPISNHLYFYWYRQILGQKVEFLVSFYNNEISEKSEIFDDQFSVERPDGSNFTLKIRSTKLEDSAMYFCASLPPGRDGYTFGSGTRLTVV.

This chain uses TRBV9 with TRBJ1-4; 11 nucleotides align to TRBD1. CDR3 length: 14 amino acids. Germline V gives CDR1 SGDLS, CDR2 YYNGEE. Trimming took 4 bases from V and 7 from J; bases not matched to a gene: 3. The CDR3 DNA reads as TGTGCCAGCAGCCCCGGGACAGGGGGTGAAAAACTGTTTTTT. This codes for CASSPGTGGEKLFF.

This clone was counted a few times. The chain has TRBV4-1 and TRBJ1-5; D remains unclear. The CDR3 sequence is 16 residues long. V dropped 1 base and J dropped 2 bases, with 12 bases sitting between them. Germline V gene data show CDR1 as MGHRA and CDR2 as YSYEKL. The CDR3 sequence is CASSQVTTPGNQPQHF. CDR3 nucleotide sequence: TGCGCCAGCAGCCAAGTAACGACACCCGGCAATCAGCCCCAGCATTTT.

V and J are TRBV2 and TRBJ2-7; D remains unclear. Looked up from germline, CDR1 is SNHLY and CDR2 is FYNNEI. CDR3 length: 12 amino acids. Trimming shortened V by 7 bases and J by 3 bases, and 10 bases separated the two germline ends. The CDR3 region is CASKLYSYEQYV. The DNA for the CDR3 is TGTGCCAGCAAACTGTACAGCTACGAGCAGTACGTC.

The chain combines TRBV15 with TRBJ1-2, with D unresolved. From germline, CDR1 is LNHNV and CDR2 YYDKDF (reference sequence). The CDR3 loop spans 15 amino acids. V lost 0 bases and J 10 bases, leaving 18 bases between the germline ends. CDR3 in amino acids: CATSRDYGGERDYTF. CDR3 nucleotide sequence: TGTGCCACCAGCAGAGATTATGGCGGGGAGAGGGACTACACCTTC.

The J gene is TRBJ2-4, the V gene TRBV18, with 8 bases lining up with TRBD1. J lost 7 bases, V lost 6 bases, and 11 bases had no gene match. The CDR3 covers 15 residues. The V gene's germline CDR1 is KGHSH and CDR2 LQKENI. CDR3 sequence: CASSREGQDKNIQYF. CDR3 coding DNA: TGTGCCAGCTCCCGAGAGGGACAGGATAAGAACATTCAGTACTTC. The whole variable domain, filled in from reference TRBV18 and TRBJ2-4, reads NAGVMQNPRHLVRRRGQEARLRCSPMKGHSHVYWYRQLPEEGLKFMVYLQKENIIDESGMPKERFSAEFPKEGPSILRIQQVVRGDSAAYFCASSREGQDKNIQYFGAGTRLSVL.

The V call is TRBV19, the J call TRBJ1-1, with TRBD1 matching 7 bases. Germline assignment: CDR1 LNHDA and CDR2 SQIVND (reference sequence). The length of the CDR3 is 13 residues. J lost 3 bases, V lost 5 bases, and 3 bases had no gene match. The CDR3 region is CASSGDSYTEAFF. The CDR3 coding sequence is TGTGCCAGTAGTGGGGACAGCTACACTGAAGCTTTCTTT.

The table lists this clone with a few counts. One end of the junction fails to match germline, which may point to a read error. The rearrangement links TRBV7-7 to TRBJ2-7; 9 bases match TRBD1. CDR1 is SSHAT, CDR2 FNYEAQ, per germline (reference sequence). CDR3 size: 16 residues. CDR3 nucleotide sequence: TGTGCTAGCAGCTGTAACCGGGACAGGGTTCCCTACGAGCAGTACTTC. This codes for CASSCNRDRVPYEQYF.

This chain links TRBV19 with TRBJ1-2; D possibly corresponds to TRBD1 (5 bases). Trimming removed 3 bases from V and 7 bases from J, with 12 bases in between. The CDR3 sequence is 13 residues long. The germline gives CDR1 LNHDA, CDR2 SQIVND (reference sequence). CDR3 protein: CASSISPGLGYTF. CDR3 nucleotides: TGTGCCAGTAGTATTTCCCCAGGGCTTGGCTACACCTTC.